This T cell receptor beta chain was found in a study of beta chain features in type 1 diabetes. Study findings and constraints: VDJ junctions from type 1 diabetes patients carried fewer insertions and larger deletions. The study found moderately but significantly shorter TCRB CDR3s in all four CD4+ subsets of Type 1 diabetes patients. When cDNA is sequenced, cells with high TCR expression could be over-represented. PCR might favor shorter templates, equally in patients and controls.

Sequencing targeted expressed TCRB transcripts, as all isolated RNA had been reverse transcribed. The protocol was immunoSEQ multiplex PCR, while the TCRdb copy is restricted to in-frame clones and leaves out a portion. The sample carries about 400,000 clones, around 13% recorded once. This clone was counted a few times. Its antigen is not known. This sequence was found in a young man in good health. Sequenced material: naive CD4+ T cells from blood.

Here the CDR3 reads CASSVRTGVETQYF. The CDR3 nucleotides read TGTGCCAGCAGCGTCCGGACAGGGGTTGAGACCCAGTACTTC. The V gene is TRBV9, the J gene TRBJ2-5; 9 bases align to TRBD1. This CDR3 has 14 residues. Germline-derived CDR1 and CDR2 are SGDLS and YYNGEE. The junction had 4 bases not matched to a gene; V was cut back by 2 bases and J by 5 bases.